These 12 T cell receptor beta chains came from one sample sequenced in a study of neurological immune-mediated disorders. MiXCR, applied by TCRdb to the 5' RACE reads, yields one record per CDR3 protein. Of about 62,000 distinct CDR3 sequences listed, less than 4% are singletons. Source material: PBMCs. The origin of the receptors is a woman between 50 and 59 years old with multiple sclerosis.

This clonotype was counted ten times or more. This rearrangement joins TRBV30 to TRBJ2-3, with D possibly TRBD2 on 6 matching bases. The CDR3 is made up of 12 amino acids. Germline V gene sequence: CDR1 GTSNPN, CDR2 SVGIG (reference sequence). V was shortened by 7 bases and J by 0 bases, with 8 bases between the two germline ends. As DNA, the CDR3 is TGTGCCTTACGGGAGAGCACAGATACGCAGTATTTT. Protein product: CALRESTDTQYF.

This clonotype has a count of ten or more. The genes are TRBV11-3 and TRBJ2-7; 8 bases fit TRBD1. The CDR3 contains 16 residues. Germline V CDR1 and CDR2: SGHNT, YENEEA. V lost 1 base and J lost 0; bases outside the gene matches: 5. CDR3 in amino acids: CASSLVWDRSSYEQYF. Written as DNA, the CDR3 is TGTGCCAGCAGCTTAGTATGGGACAGGAGCTCCTACGAGCAGTACTTC. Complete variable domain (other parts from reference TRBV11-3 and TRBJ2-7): EAGVVQSPRYKIIEKKQPVAFWCNPISGHNTLYWYLQNLGQGPELLIRYENEEAVDDSQLPKDRFSAERLKGVDSTLKIQPAELGDSAVYLCASSLVWDRSSYEQYFGPGTRLTVT.

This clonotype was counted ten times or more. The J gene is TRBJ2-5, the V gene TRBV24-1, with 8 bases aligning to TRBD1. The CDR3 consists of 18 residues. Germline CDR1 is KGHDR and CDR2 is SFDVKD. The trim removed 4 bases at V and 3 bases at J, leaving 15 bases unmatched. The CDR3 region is CATSDPDRDNKNKETQYF. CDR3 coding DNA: TGTGCCACCAGTGACCCGGACAGGGATAACAAGAACAAAGAGACCCAGTACTTC.

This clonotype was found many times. The CDR3 DNA is TGTGCCAGCAGTTTCGGGGGTCGGGAGACCCAGTACTTC. Residues: CASSFGGRETQYF. The rearrangement links TRBV6-2 or TRBV6-3 to TRBJ2-5; TRBD2 might be the D (6 bases). V lost 4 bases and J 5 bases, leaving 11 bases between the germline ends. This CDR3 has 13 amino acids. Germline V gene lookup returns CDR1 MNHEY and CDR2 SVGEGT.

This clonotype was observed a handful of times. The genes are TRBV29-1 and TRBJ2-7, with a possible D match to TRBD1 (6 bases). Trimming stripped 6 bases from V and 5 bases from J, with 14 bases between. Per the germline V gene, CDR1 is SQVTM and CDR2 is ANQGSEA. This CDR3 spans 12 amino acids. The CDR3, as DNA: TGCAGCGTAGTCAGGGGAAGCCACGAGCAGTACTTC. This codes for CSVVRGSHEQYF.

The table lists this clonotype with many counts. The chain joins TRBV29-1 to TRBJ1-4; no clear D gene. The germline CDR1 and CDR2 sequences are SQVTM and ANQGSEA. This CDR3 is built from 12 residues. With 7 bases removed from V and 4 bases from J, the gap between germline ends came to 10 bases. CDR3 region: CSAGRLNEKLFF. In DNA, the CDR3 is TGCAGCGCTGGACGGCTTAATGAAAAACTGTTTTTT.

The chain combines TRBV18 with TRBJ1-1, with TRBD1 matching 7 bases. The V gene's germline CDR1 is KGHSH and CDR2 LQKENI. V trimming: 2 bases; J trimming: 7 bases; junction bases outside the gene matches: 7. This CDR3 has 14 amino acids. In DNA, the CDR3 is TGTGCCAGCTCACCAAAAAGCCGGGACAGTGAAGCTTTCTTT. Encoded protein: CASSPKSRDSEAFF.

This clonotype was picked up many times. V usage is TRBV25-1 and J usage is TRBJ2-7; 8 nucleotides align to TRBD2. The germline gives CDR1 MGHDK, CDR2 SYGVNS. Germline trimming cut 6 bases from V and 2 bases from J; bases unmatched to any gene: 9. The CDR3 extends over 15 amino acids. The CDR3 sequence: CASRPSYGRAYEQYF. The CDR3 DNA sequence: TGTGCCAGCAGGCCGTCATACGGGAGGGCCTACGAGCAGTACTTC.

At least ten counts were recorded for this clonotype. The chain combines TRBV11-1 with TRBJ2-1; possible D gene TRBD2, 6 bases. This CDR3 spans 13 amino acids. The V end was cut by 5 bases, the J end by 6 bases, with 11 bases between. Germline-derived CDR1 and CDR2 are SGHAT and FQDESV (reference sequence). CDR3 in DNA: TGTGCCAGCAGCCCCCGGGACTCCAATGAGCAGTTCTTC. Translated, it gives CASSPRDSNEQFF.

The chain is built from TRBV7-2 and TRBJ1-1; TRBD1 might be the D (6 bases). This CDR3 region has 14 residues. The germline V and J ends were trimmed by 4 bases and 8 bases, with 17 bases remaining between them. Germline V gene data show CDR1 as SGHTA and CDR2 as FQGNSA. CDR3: CASSSTGPYLEAFF. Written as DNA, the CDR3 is TGTGCCAGCAGCTCGACAGGCCCCTATCTAGAAGCTTTCTTT.

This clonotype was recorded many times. This CDR3 is CSVLPSQTVGTEAFF. In DNA form, the CDR3 reads TGCAGCGTCCTCCCTTCTCAGACAGTAGGGACTGAAGCTTTCTTT. This chain uses TRBV29-1 with TRBJ1-1; tentative D call: TRBD1 (5 bases). V shed 6 bases and J shed 5 bases, with 22 bases lying between them. Germline values: CDR1 SQVTM, CDR2 ANQGSEA. This CDR3 has 15 residues.

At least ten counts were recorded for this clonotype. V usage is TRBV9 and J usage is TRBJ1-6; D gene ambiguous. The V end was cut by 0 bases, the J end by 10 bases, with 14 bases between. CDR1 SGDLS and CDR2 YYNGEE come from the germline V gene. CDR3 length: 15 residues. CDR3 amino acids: CASSVVGRAESPLHF. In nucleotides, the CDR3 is TGTGCCAGCAGCGTAGTGGGGAGGGCAGAATCACCCCTCCACTTT.